These T cell receptor beta chains were read from a single sample in a study of identical twins. TCRdb passed the 5' RACE reads through MiXCR, listing each CDR3 protein once. Of about 490,000 distinct CDR3 sequences listed, roughly 15% are singletons. These same records also appear under a second study, on yellow fever vaccine responses in identical twins.

Sequenced: CD4+ T cells sorted from blood. The receptors shown here come from a woman younger than 30 in good health. Both conserved end residues are part of each CDR3. A D gene is named only where the DNA matches it firmly. Size is omitted from some rows. Given values are once, few, many or a class for expanded clones.

D gene	J gene	V gene	clone size	CDR3 DNA	CDR3 protein
TRBD1	TRBJ2-3	TRBV12-3/TRBV12-4	.	TGTGCCAGCAGCTGGGACAGGAGGACGACTAGCACAGATACGCAGTATTTT	CASSWDRRTTSTDTQYF
.	TRBJ1-4	TRBV7-9	.	TGTGCCAGCAGCTCGGGGTCAGGCGGCTCTAAGGAACTGTTTTTT	CASSSGSGGSKELFF
TRBD1	TRBJ1-1	TRBV18	few	TGTGCCAGCTCACACCCGACAGGGCCAAACACTGAAGCTTTCTTT	CASSHPTGPNTEAFF
TRBD2	TRBJ2-1	TRBV5-1	.	TGCGCCAGCAGCACGGACGGAAGACTAGCGGAAAGCTCCTACAATGAGCAGTTCTTC	CASSTDGRLAESSYNEQFF
.	TRBJ2-7	TRBV6-6	.	TGTGCCAGCAGGGACAGAATCTACGAGCAGTACTTC	CASRDRIYEQYF
TRBD1	TRBJ2-2	TRBV5-1	.	TGCGCCAGCAGCGCCCCAACAGGGGGCAAAACCGGGGAGCTGTTTTTT	CASSAPTGGKTGELFF
.	TRBJ2-5	TRBV20-1	.	TGCAGTGCTAGGGTGGGAGAAGAGACCCAGTACTTC	CSARVGEETQYF
.	TRBJ2-3	TRBV5-1	few	TGCGCCAGCAGGACCACCCCCTCAATAGATACGCAGTATTTT	CASRTTPSIDTQYF
.	TRBJ2-5	TRBV18	.	TGTGCCAGCTCACCTAAACAGGAACGAGAGACCCAGTACTTC	CASSPKQERETQYF
TRBD1	TRBJ2-3	TRBV27	.	TGTGCCAGCAGCGTCGTGGGGGGCAGGGGGCTCACAGATACGCAGTATTTT	CASSVVGGRGLTDTQYF
TRBD2	TRBJ2-1	TRBV6-1	.	TGTGCCAGCAGTGAAGCGGGAGCTAGCGGGAGGAATGAGCAGTTCTTC	CASSEAGASGRNEQFF
TRBD2	TRBJ2-1	TRBV11-2	.	TGTGCCAGCAGAGCACTTAGACGATCTAGCGGGAACTCCTACAATGAGCAGTTCTTC	CASRALRRSSGNSYNEQFF
.	TRBJ1-5	TRBV18	.	TGTGCCAGCTCACTACAGAGCAATCAGCCCCAGCATTTT	CASSLQSNQPQHF
.	TRBJ2-1	TRBV20-1	few	TGCAGTGCAAAAGTAGGTGTAGGCTCCTACAATGAGCAGTTCTTC	CSAKVGVGSYNEQFF
TRBD1	TRBJ2-1	TRBV5-1	few	TGCGCCAGCAGCTCTTCCCCGACAGGGTCCAATGAGCAGTTCTTC	CASSSSPTGSNEQFF
TRBD2	TRBJ2-5	TRBV12-3/TRBV12-4	few	TGTGCCAGCAGGCCAGCGGGGCTACAAGAGACCCAGTACTTC	CASRPAGLQETQYF
TRBD1	TRBJ2-2	TRBV5-1	.	TGCGCCAGCAGCTGGGACAGGTCGAGCACCGGGGAGCTGTTTTTT	CASSWDRSSTGELFF
TRBD1	TRBJ1-2	TRBV27	.	TGTGCCAGCAGTTCCTGGACAGGGCTTAACTATGGCTACACCTTC	CASSSWTGLNYGYTF
.	TRBJ2-1	TRBV24-1	few	TGTGCCACCAGTGATTTTAGGAGTAGCGTTAACAATGAGCAGTTCTTC	CATSDFRSSVNNEQFF
.	TRBJ1-6	TRBV5-1	.	TGCGCCAGCAGCTTGGAGGTCGATTCACCCCTCCACTTT	CASSLEVDSPLHF
TRBD2	TRBJ2-2	TRBV7-3	few	TGTGCCAGCAGCTCCGCTAGCGGGATGGGGGAGCTGTTTTTT	CASSSASGMGELFF
.	TRBJ2-5	TRBV4-2	.	TGTGCCAGCAGCCAGCTAGAGAAAGAGACCCAGTACTTC	CASSQLEKETQYF
.	TRBJ2-3	TRBV12-3/TRBV12-4	many	TGTGCCAGCAGTCCCGGGACGCCACGGAATACGCAGTATTTT	CASSPGTPRNTQYF
TRBD2	TRBJ2-5	TRBV7-6	few	TGTGCCAGCAGCTCCCAGCCGACTAGCGGACTTATCCAAGAGACCCAGTACTTC	CASSSQPTSGLIQETQYF
.	TRBJ2-3	TRBV11-3	few	TGTGCCAGCAGCCAGACGGGGACTTACCTTAGGACAGATACGCAGTATTTT	CASSQTGTYLRTDTQYF
.	TRBJ2-5	TRBV5-1	few	TGCGCCAGCAGCTTGGGTGGTAGCGCTAACCAAGAGACCCAGTACTTC	CASSLGGSANQETQYF
.	TRBJ1-1	TRBV11-2	few	TGTGCCAGCAGCTTAGTGCCCGGGGGCGCGGGCACTGAAGCTTTCTTT	CASSLVPGGAGTEAFF
TRBD1	TRBJ1-1	TRBV12-3/TRBV12-4	.	TGTGCCAGCAGCCCAGTCCGACAGGGCCTGAACACTGAAGCTTTCTTT	CASSPVRQGLNTEAFF
.	TRBJ1-6	TRBV6-5	.	TGTGCCAGCAGTTACGAAGGGTATAATTCACCCCTCCACTTT	CASSYEGYNSPLHF
TRBD1	TRBJ2-1	TRBV10-3	few	TGTGCCATCAGTGCGGGACCACCGGGACAGGACTACAATGAGCAGTTCTTC	CAISAGPPGQDYNEQFF
TRBD2	TRBJ2-7	TRBV5-1	.	TGCGCCAGCAGCATTAGCGGGCGGCACTACGAGCAGTACTTC	CASSISGRHYEQYF
.	TRBJ2-1	TRBV7-6	.	TGTGCCAGCACCGGGGGCAAGAGCTCCTACAATGAGCAGTTCTTC	CASTGGKSSYNEQFF
TRBD1	TRBJ2-2	TRBV20-1	.	TGCAGTGCAAAGAGGGCAGGGGGCCTGCTTAACACCGGGGAGCTGTTTTTT	CSAKRAGGLLNTGELFF
.	TRBJ2-5	TRBV5-1	many	TGCGCCAGCAGCTTGGGGACTAATCGGGCTTTTCAAGAGACCCAGTACTTC	CASSLGTNRAFQETQYF
TRBD2	TRBJ2-1	TRBV11-2	.	TGTGCCAGCAGCCGGAAGAGTAGCGGGGCCACCTCCTACAATGAGCAGTTCTTC	CASSRKSSGATSYNEQFF
TRBD2	TRBJ2-1	TRBV24-1	few	TGTGCCACCAGTGGCGGGGGGGCGTCCTACAATGAGCAGTTCTTC	CATSGGGASYNEQFF
TRBD2	TRBJ2-1	TRBV7-9	.	TGTGCCAGCAGCAAGCTAGCGGGGGCCTCCTACAATGAGCAGTTCTTC	CASSKLAGASYNEQFF
.	TRBJ2-5	TRBV20-1	few	TGCAGTGCTAGAGATAGCAGCCCCCTGGGGACCCAGTACTTC	CSARDSSPLGTQYF
.	TRBJ1-1	TRBV12-3/TRBV12-4	.	TGTGCCAGCTTGCAAGAGTATGACAGGCTGAACACTGAAGCTTTCTTT	CASLQEYDRLNTEAFF
TRBD2	TRBJ2-3	TRBV9	.	TGTGCCAGCAGCGCCGGACTAGCGGGAGGACCAGATACGCAGTATTTT	CASSAGLAGGPDTQYF
TRBD1	TRBJ1-2	TRBV7-9	few	TGTGCCAGCAGCAAACAGGGGTGGTACGGCTACACCTTC	CASSKQGWYGYTF
.	TRBJ2-7	TRBV29-1	.	TGCAGCGTGGCTTTGCACTACGAGCAGTACTTC	CSVALHYEQYF
.	TRBJ1-1	TRBV11-2	.	TGTGCCAGCACCCACTCAGGGTCTGAAGCTTTCTTT	CASTHSGSEAFF
TRBD1	TRBJ2-3	TRBV20-1	.	TGCAGTGCTAGAACGACAGGGGCCGACACAGATACGCAGTATTTT	CSARTTGADTDTQYF
.	TRBJ2-2	TRBV20-1	few	TGCAGTGCCCGTTCGGCCAGCGGAGCACCAACCGGGGAGCTGTTTTTT	CSARSASGAPTGELFF
TRBD2	TRBJ2-3	TRBV28	.	TGTGCCAGCAGCCCTCAGACTGCGGGGGACGGAGCGCAGTATTTT	CASSPQTAGDGAQYF
.	TRBJ1-5	TRBV4-1	.	TGCGCCAGCAGCCGGACGGGGAGCCAGCCCCAGCATTTT	CASSRTGSQPQHF
TRBD2	TRBJ2-5	TRBV9	many	TGTGCCAGCAGCGTGGGGACTAGAGAATATCAAGAGACCCAGTACTTC	CASSVGTREYQETQYF
TRBD2	TRBJ2-2	TRBV6-1	.	TGTGCCAGCAGGCTAGCGGGAGGGCTCGGGTTAGAGCTGTTTTTT	CASRLAGGLGLELFF
TRBD2	TRBJ2-1	TRBV14	.	TGTGCCAGCAGCCAACCGGGACTAGCGGGACAAGAGCAGTTCTTC	CASSQPGLAGQEQFF
TRBD1	TRBJ2-1	TRBV29-1	few	TGCAGCGCCCTCGGGCAGGGGGCGGACAATGAGCAGTTCTTC	CSALGQGADNEQFF
TRBD1	TRBJ2-5	TRBV29-1	.	TGCAGCGTACCGGCCGGGACAGGGGTGGAGACCCAGTACTTC	CSVPAGTGVETQYF
.	TRBJ1-1	TRBV6-6	.	TGTGCCAGCACCCCCAACGGATACACTGAAGCTTTCTTT	CASTPNGYTEAFF
TRBD2	TRBJ2-5	TRBV7-2	.	TGTGCCAGCAGCTTAATGGGACTAGCTGGAGAGACCCAGTACTTC	CASSLMGLAGETQYF
.	TRBJ2-5	TRBV9	.	TGTGCCAGCAGCGTAGCTGGCGGGGCGAACCAAGAGACCCAGTACTTC	CASSVAGGANQETQYF
.	TRBJ2-1	TRBV12-3/TRBV12-4	few	TGTGCCAGCTCGAGAGGGACGTTCGGTGAGCAGTTCTTC	CASSRGTFGEQFF
TRBD2	TRBJ2-3	TRBV10-3	.	TGTGCCATCAGTGAGGGCGGGAGGACAGATACGCAGTATTTT	CAISEGGRTDTQYF
.	TRBJ1-2	TRBV6-1	.	TGTGCCAGCGGGAGGGGTGGTTCGGCTAACTATGGCTACACCTTC	CASGRGGSANYGYTF
TRBD2	TRBJ2-1	TRBV6-4	few	TGTGCCAGCAGTGACTCGGCGGGAGGTTTAAATGAGCAGTTCTTC	CASSDSAGGLNEQFF